This T cell receptor beta chain was obtained from a study of CD8+CD57+ T cells in acquired aplastic anemia. V dropped 2 bases and J dropped 2 bases, with 7 bases sitting between them. Germline V gene data show CDR1 as SGHTA and CDR2 as FQGNSA. The CDR3 runs to 14 residues. The template used for profiling TCR beta VDJ and CDR3 was genomic DNA. TCRdb redid the calling of the reads with MiXCR, one entry per CDR3 protein. The table includes a few hundred thousand distinct CDR3 sequences, roughly 34% detected once. The patients chosen for sequencing had shown expansion of CD8+CD57+ cells (detected by flow cytometry). Severe acquired aplastic anemia was the diagnosis recorded for all patients. This clonotype was counted at least ten times. As yet, its antigen is unknown. Study conclusions and caveats: Patients and controls had CD8+ Simpson's diversity values that were not significantly distinct. The study identified about 30 CD8+ CDR3 sequences shared by patients and controls.

The chain employs TRBV7-2 and TRBJ1-3, with D unresolved. Sequenced: sorted CD4+, CD8+, or CD8+CD57+ T cells (not recorded which) from PBMCs. This TCR derives from a human donor with aplastic anemia. The CDR3 region is CASSLSHTGNTIYF. For the CDR3, the DNA is TGTGCCAGCAGCTTATCTCACACTGGAAACACCATATATTTT.